A single T cell receptor (beta chain) is shown here with its context. TCRdb's table, derived via immunoSEQ multiplex PCR, lists solely in-frame clones and lacks some. The repertoire holds approximately 130,000 clones, roughly 71% seen once, with about a fifth in the top ten. The entry originates in a study of blood T cell repertoires in COVID-19. The wider study: T cells, B-cell-depleted T cells, or PBMCs provided the cDNA or gDNA that served as material.

The J segment lost 10 bases and the V segment lost 5 bases, leaving 9 bases of the junction unmatched. Germline CDR1 and CDR2: SGHAT and FQNNGV. This CDR3 has 15 amino acids. The V call is TRBV11-2, the J call TRBJ2-1; the match to TRBD1 covers 12 bases. The TCR sequence derives from a man older than 75 with acute or convalescent COVID-19. Input material: peripheral blood. The CDR3 DNA reads TGTGCCAGCAGCCAAAATGCCGGGACAGGGGGCGAGCAGTTCTTC. Protein: CASSQNAGTGGEQFF.